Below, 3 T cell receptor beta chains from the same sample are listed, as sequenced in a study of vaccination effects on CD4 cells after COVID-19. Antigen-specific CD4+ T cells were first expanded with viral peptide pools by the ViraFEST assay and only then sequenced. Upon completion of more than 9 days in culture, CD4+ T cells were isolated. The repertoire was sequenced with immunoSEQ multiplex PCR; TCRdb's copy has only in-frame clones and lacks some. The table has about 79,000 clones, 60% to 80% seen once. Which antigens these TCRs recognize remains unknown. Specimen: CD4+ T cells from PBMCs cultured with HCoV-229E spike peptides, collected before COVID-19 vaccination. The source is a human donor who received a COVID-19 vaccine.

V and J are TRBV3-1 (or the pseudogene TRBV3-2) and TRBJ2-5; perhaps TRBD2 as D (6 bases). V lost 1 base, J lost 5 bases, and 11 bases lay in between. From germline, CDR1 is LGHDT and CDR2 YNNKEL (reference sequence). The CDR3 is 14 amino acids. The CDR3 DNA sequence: TGTGCCAGCAGCCAAGGGGGGGTTAGTGAGACCCAGTACTTC. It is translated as CASSQGGVSETQYF.

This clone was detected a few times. CDR3 sequence reads: CASSLGRISYNEQFF. CDR3 sequence (DNA): TGTGCCAGCAGCTTGGGCCGAATATCCTACAATGAGCAGTTCTTC. The chain couples TRBV5-8 to TRBJ2-1; D uncertain. Trimming left V 0 bases short and J 1 base short, with 8 bases between. Germline CDR1 and CDR2: SGHTS and YDEGEE. The CDR3 length is 15 residues.

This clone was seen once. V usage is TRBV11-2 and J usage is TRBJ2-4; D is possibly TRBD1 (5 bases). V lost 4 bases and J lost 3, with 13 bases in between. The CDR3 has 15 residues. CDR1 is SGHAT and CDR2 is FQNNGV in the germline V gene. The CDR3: CASSSLGPVKNIQYF. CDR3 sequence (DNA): TGTGCCAGCAGCTCCCTGGGGCCGGTCAAAAACATTCAGTACTTC.